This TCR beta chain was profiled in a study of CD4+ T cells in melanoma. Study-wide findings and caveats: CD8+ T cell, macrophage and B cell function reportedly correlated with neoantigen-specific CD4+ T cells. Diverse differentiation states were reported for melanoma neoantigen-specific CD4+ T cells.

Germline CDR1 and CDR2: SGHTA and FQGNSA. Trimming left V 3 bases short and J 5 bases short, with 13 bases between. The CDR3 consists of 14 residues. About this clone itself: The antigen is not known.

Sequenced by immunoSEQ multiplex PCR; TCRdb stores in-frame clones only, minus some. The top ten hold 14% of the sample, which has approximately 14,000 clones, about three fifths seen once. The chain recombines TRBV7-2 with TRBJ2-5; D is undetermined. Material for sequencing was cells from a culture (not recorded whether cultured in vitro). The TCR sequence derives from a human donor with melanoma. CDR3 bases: TGTGCCAGCAGCTTCGTTAGTGTAGGCGAGACCCAGTACTTC. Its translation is CASSFVSVGETQYF.